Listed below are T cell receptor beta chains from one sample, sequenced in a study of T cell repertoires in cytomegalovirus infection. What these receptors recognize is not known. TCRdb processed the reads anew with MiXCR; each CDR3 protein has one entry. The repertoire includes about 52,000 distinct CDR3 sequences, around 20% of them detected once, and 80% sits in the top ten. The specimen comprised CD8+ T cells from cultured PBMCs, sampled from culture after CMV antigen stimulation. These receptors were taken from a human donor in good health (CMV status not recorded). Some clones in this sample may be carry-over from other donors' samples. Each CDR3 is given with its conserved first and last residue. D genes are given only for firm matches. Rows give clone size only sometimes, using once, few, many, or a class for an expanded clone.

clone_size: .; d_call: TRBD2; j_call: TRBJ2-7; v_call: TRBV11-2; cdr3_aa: CASSLGPGLTYEQYF; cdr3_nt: TGTGCCAGCAGCTTAGGACCGGGACTAACCTACGAGCAGTACTTC
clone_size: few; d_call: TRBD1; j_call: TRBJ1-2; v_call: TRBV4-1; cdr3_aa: CASSYDRDRDGYTF; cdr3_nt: TGCGCCAGCAGCTATGACAGGGACCGGGACGGCTACACCTTC
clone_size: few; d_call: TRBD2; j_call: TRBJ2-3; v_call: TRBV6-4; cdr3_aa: CASSVLAGGTDTQYF; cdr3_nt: TGTGCCAGCAGCGTACTAGCGGGAGGCACAGATACGCAGTATTTT
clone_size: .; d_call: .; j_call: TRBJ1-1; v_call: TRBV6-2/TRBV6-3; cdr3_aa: CASSLIERQAEAFF; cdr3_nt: TGTGCCAGCAGCCTGATTGAAAGACAGGCTGAAGCTTTCTTT
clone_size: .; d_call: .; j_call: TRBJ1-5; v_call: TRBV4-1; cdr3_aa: CASSLSGEDQPQHF; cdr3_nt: TGCGCCAGCAGCCTCTCGGGGGAAGACCAGCCCCAGCATTTT
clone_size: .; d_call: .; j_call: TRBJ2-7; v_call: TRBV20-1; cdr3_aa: CSARDLAATYEQYF; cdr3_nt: TGCAGTGCTAGAGATCTCGCGGCGACCTACGAGCAGTACTTC
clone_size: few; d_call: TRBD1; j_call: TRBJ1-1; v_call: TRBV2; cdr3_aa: CASSGGADRGFGTEAFF; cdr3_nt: TGTGCCAGCAGTGGAGGAGCGGACAGGGGGTTTGGCACTGAAGCTTTCTTT
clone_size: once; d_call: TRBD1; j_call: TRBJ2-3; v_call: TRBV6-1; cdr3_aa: CASTDDRVNVDTQYF; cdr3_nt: TGTGCCAGCACCGACGACAGGGTCAATGTTGATACGCAGTATTTT
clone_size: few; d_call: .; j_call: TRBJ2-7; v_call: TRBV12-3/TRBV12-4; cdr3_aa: CASSPYREGTYEQYF; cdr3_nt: TGTGCCAGCAGCCCCTACAGGGAGGGTACCTACGAGCAGTACTTC
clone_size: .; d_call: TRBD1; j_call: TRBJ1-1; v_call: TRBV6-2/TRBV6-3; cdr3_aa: CASSYSRGLGTEAFF; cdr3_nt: TGTGCCAGCAGTTACTCGAGGGGGCTGGGTACTGAAGCTTTCTTT
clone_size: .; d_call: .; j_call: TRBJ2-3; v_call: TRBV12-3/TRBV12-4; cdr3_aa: CASSPPAVSTDTQYF; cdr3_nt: TGTGCCAGCAGCCCCCCGGCGGTGAGCACAGATACGCAGTATTTT
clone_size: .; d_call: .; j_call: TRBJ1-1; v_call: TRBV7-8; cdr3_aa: CASSLGVGTTEAFF; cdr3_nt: TGTGCCAGCAGCTTAGGGGTCGGGACGACTGAAGCTTTCTTT
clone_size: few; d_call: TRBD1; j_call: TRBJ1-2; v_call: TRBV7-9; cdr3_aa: CASSLTPDRGGYTF; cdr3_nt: TGTGCCAGCAGCTTAACCCCTGACAGGGGTGGCTACACCTTC
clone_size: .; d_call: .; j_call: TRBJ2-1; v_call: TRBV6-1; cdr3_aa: CASSDQDGSYNEQFF; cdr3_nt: TGTGCCAGCAGTGATCAGGATGGCTCCTACAATGAGCAGTTCTTC
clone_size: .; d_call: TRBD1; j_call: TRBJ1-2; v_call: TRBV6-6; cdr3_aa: CASTQGGGSGYTF; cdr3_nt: TGTGCCAGCACCCAAGGAGGGGGCAGTGGCTACACCTTC
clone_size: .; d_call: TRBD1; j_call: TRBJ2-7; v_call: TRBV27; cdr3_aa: CASSFWDSYEQYF; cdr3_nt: TGTGCCAGCAGTTTCTGGGACAGCTACGAGCAGTACTTC
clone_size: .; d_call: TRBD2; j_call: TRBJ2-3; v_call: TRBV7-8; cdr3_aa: CASSFRLAGGTDTQYF; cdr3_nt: TGTGCCAGCAGCTTTAGACTAGCGGGGGGAACAGATACGCAGTATTTT
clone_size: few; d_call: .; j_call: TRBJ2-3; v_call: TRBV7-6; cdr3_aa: CASSWGPGDTQYF; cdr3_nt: TGTGCCAGCAGCTGGGGACCGGGGGATACGCAGTATTTT
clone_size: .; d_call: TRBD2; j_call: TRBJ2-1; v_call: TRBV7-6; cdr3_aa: CASSLAGGTNNEQFF; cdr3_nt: TGTGCCAGCAGCCTAGCGGGGGGGACCAACAATGAGCAGTTCTTC
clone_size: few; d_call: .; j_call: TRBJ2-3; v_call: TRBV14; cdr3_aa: CASSHSGALTDTQYF; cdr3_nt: TGTGCCAGCAGCCATTCAGGGGCACTCACAGATACGCAGTATTTT
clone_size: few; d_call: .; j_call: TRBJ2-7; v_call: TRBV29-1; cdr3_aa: CSAYDRGEQYF; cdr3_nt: TGCAGCGCCTATGACAGAGGCGAGCAGTACTTC
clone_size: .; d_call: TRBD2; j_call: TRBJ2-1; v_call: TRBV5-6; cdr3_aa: CASSRMTSGGPYNEQFF; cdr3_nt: TGTGCCAGCAGCCGAATGACTAGCGGGGGCCCCTACAATGAGCAGTTCTTC
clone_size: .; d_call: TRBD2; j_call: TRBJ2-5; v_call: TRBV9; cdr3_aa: CASSGASGGGQETQYF; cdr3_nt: TGTGCCAGCAGCGGGGCTAGCGGGGGAGGGCAAGAGACCCAGTACTTC
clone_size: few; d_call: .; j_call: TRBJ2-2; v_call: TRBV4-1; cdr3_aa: CASSQEAGRAGELFF; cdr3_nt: TGCGCCAGCAGCCAAGAAGCCGGCCGGGCCGGGGAGCTGTTTTTT
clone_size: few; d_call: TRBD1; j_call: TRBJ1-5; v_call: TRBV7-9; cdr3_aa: CASSSDRDNQPQHF; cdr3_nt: TGTGCCAGCAGCTCCGACAGGGACAATCAGCCCCAGCATTTT
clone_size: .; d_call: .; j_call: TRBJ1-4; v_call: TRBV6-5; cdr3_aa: CASSYSGFATNEKLFF; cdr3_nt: TGTGCCAGCAGTTACTCAGGGTTTGCAACTAATGAAAAACTGTTTTTT
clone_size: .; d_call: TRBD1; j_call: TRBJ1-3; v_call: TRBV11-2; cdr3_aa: CASSWDRGLGNTIYF; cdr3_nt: TGTGCCAGCAGCTGGGACAGGGGACTGGGAAACACCATATATTTT
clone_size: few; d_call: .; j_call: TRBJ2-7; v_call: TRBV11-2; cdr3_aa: CASSLVTQGFYEQYF; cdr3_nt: TGTGCCAGCAGCTTAGTCACACAGGGTTTCTACGAGCAGTACTTC
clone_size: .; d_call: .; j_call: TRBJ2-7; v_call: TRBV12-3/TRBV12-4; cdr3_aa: CASSLRDLYEQYF; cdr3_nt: TGTGCCAGCAGTTTAAGGGATTTATACGAGCAGTACTTC
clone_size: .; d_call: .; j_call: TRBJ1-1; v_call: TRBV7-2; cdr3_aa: CASSPLPGSTEAFF; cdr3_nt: TGTGCCAGCAGCCCCCTCCCTGGGAGCACTGAAGCTTTCTTT
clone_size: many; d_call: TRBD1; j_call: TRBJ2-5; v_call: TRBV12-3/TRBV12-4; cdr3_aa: CASSWASGGQETQYF; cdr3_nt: TGTGCCAGCAGCTGGGCCTCAGGGGGCCAAGAGACCCAGTACTTC
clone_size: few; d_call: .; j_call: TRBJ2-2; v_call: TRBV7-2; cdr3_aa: CASSFGLATGELFF; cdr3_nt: TGTGCCAGCAGCTTCGGGTTAGCTACCGGGGAGCTGTTTTTT
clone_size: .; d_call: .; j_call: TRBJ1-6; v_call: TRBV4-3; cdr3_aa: CASSQGEVSPLHF; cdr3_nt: TGCGCCAGCAGCCAAGGGGAGGTGTCACCCCTCCACTTT
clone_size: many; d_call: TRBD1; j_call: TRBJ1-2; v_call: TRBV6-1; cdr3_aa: CASSPGTGPMVYGYTF; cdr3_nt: TGTGCCAGCAGCCCCGGGACAGGGCCTATGGTGTATGGCTACACCTTC
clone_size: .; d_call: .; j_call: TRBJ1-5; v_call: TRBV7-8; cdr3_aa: CASRYDTVEGQPQHF; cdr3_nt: TGTGCCAGCAGATATGACACCGTAGAAGGTCAGCCCCAGCATTTT
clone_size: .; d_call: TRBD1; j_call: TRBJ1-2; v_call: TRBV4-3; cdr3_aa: CASSHTLGQGGSYGYTF; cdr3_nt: TGCGCCAGCAGCCACACGTTGGGACAGGGTGGGAGTTATGGCTACACCTTC
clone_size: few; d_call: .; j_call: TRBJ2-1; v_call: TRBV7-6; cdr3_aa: CASSSHLPNEQFF; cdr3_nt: TGTGCCAGCAGCTCCCATCTCCCGAATGAGCAGTTCTTC
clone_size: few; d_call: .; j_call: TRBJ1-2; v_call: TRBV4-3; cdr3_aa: CASSLIQGASGYTF; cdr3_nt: TGCGCCAGCAGCCTCATACAGGGTGCATCTGGCTACACCTTC
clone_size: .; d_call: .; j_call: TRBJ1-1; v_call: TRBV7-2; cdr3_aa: CVSKLGGQNTEAFF; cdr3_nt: TGTGTCAGCAAACTTGGGGGCCAGAACACTGAAGCTTTCTTT
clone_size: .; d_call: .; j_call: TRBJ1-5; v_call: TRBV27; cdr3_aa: CASSFAGNQPQHF; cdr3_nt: TGTGCCAGCAGTTTCGCAGGCAATCAGCCCCAGCATTTT
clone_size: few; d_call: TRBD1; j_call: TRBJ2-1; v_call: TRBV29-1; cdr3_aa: CSARSKTGGIGGGNEQFF; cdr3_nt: TGCAGCGCCCGTAGTAAGACAGGGGGCATAGGGGGTGGCAATGAGCAGTTCTTC
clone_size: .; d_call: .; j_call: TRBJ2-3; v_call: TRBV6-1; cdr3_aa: CASRKDTQYF; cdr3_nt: TGTGCCAGCAGAAAAGATACGCAGTATTTT
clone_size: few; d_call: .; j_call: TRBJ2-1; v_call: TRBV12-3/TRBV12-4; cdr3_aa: CASSQVGYNEQFF; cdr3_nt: TGTGCCAGCAGTCAAGTAGGATACAATGAGCAGTTCTTC
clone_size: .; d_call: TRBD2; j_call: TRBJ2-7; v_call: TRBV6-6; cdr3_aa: CASRPAGGNYEQYF; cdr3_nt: TGTGCCAGCAGACCAGCGGGGGGAAACTACGAGCAGTACTTC
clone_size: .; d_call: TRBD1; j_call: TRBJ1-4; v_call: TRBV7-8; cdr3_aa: CASSPDRVHEKLFF; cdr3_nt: TGTGCCAGCAGCCCAGACAGGGTGCACGAAAAACTGTTTTTT
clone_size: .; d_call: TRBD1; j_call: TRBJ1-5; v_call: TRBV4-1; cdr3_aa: CASSNRWDSLNQPQHF; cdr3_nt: TGCGCCAGCAGTAACCGTTGGGACAGCTTGAATCAGCCCCAGCATTTT
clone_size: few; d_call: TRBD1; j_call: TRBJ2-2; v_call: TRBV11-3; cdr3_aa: CASSQDRGNPTGELFF; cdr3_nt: TGTGCCAGCAGTCAGGACAGGGGGAACCCCACCGGGGAGCTGTTTTTT